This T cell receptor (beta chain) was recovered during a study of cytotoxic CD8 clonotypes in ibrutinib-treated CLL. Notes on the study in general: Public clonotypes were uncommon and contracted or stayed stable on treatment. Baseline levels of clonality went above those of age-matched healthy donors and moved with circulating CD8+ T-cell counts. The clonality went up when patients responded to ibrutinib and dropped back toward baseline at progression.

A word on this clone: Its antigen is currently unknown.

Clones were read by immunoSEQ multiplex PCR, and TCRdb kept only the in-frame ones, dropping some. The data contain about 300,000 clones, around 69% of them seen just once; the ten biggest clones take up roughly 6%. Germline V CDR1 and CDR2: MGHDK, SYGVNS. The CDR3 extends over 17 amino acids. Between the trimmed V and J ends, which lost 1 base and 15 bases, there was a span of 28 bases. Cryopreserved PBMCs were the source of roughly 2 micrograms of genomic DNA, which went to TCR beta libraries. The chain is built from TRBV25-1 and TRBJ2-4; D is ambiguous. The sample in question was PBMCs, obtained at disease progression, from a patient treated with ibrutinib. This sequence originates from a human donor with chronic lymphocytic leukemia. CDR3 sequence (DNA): TGTGCCAGCAGTGAATGCCCCCCGAGGAATGATCATAATTTGGGGTACTTC. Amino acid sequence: CASSECPPRNDHNLGYF.